The sequence of this T cell receptor (beta chain) was determined in a study of blood T cell repertoires in COVID-19. Study as a whole: Samples of COVID-19 (acute and convalescent) were obtained from the United States, Italy and Spain.

Per the original methods: Estimation of nucleated cell counts relied on the amplification of reference gene primers. Data came from immunoSEQ multiplex PCR; TCRdb stores just in-frame clones and leaves some out. From that table come the V and J calls and clone size; the DNA was used to work out D and trimming. The sample has approximately 310,000 clones, 80% to 90% seen once. Recruits, aged roughly 18 to 90 years, lived in some 25 US areas. Germline assignment: CDR1 GTSNPN and CDR2 SVGIG (reference sequence). The CDR3 runs to 19 residues. V dropped 0 bases and J dropped 2; count of bases not matched to a gene: 10.

This chain joins TRBV30 and TRBJ2-6; 10 bases line up with TRBD1. The sample taken for sequencing was PBMCs or T cells enriched from blood (not recorded which). This receptor was taken from a man in his thirties or forties who had recovered from COVID-19. In DNA, the CDR3 is TGTGCCTGGAGTGTTACGTGGGACAGGGGAATCACTGGGGCCAACGTCCTGACTTTC. Amino acid sequence: CAWSVTWDRGITGANVLTF.